The 17 T cell receptor beta chains reported below all come from one sample, sequenced in a study of blood T cell repertoires in COVID-19. Some clones are missing from TCRdb's copy, which holds only in-frame ones; the method was immunoSEQ multiplex PCR. In the table there are roughly 56,000 clones, just under 85% of which are singletons. The specimen sequenced was peripheral blood. The source is a man between 65 and 85 years old with acute or convalescent COVID-19.

V usage is TRBV2 and J usage is TRBJ1-1, with 7 positions matching TRBD1. Germline loops: CDR1 SNHLY, CDR2 FYNNEI. Unmatched junction bases numbered 6, after V lost 3 bases and J lost 2 bases. The CDR3 consists of 15 residues. DNA of the CDR3: TGTGCCAGCAGTGATGGGGACAGCATAAACACTGAAGCTTTCTTT. Encoded protein: CASSDGDSINTEAFF.

The CDR3 sequence: CASSPGGGLETQYF. The CDR3 region has the DNA TGTGCCAGCAGCCCTGGTGGAGGTCTAGAGACCCAGTACTTC. This rearrangement joins TRBV11-1 to TRBJ2-5; D is perhaps TRBD2 (5 bases). Germline-derived CDR1 and CDR2 are SGHAT and FQDESV (reference sequence). V lost 5 bases, J lost 4 bases, and 14 bases lay in between. The CDR3 has 14 amino acids.

This clone was counted a few times. The chain is built from TRBV19 and TRBJ2-1; possible D gene TRBD2, 5 bases. Looked up from germline, CDR1 is LNHDA and CDR2 is SQIVND (reference sequence). The CDR3 sequence is 12 residues long. The V gene lost 5 bases and the J gene lost 15 bases, with 17 bases spanning the gap. CDR3 region: CASSASSRGLFF. In DNA form, the CDR3 reads TGTGCCAGTAGTGCCAGCTCCCGGGGTTTGTTCTTC.

The chain employs TRBV29-1 and TRBJ1-1; D possibly corresponds to TRBD1 (5 bases). The V end was cut by 4 bases, the J end by 1 base, with 10 bases between. Germline V gives CDR1 SQVTM, CDR2 ANQGSEA. The CDR3 runs 13 residues. CDR3 region: CSVADIANTEAFF. DNA of the CDR3: TGCAGCGTTGCGGACATCGCGAACACTGAAGCTTTCTTT. Variable domain in full (rest from reference TRBV29-1 and TRBJ1-1): SAVISQKPSRDICQRGTSLTIQCQVDSQVTMMFWYRQQPGQSLTLIATANQGSEATYESGFVIDKFPISRPNLTFSTLTVSNMSPEDSSIYLCSVADIANTEAFFGQGTRLTVV.

The rearrangement uses TRBV28 and TRBJ2-3; the D gene is possibly TRBD2 (5 bases). Germline CDR1 reads MDHEN; CDR2 reads SYDVKM. Trimming shortened V by 2 bases and J by 9 bases, and 21 bases separated the two germline ends. The CDR3 covers 16 residues. The CDR3 here is CASSLPRFGEGGTQYF. CDR3 coding DNA: TGTGCCAGCAGTTTACCCCGGTTCGGGGAAGGTGGAACGCAGTATTTT.

The genes are TRBV5-4 and TRBJ1-6; TRBD1 matches 12 bases. This CDR3 region has 16 residues. The ends lost 4 bases at V and 9 bases at J; junction bases unmatched: 8. Per germline, CDR1 SGHNT and CDR2 YYREEE (reference sequence). CDR3 DNA: TGTGCCAGCAGCGCCGGGACAGGGGGCGTACGTTCACCCCTCCACTTT. This encodes CASSAGTGGVRSPLHF.

J is TRBJ2-1 and V is TRBV3-1 (or the pseudogene TRBV3-2), with a tentative D call TRBD1 (6 bases). V gave up 0 bases and J gave up 8 bases, with 17 bases separating them. The CDR3 consists of 16 residues. CDR1 and CDR2 from the germline V gene are LGHDT and YNNKEL (reference sequence). The CDR3 sequence: CASSQDARGNGDEQFF. The CDR3 nucleotides read TGTGCCAGCAGCCAAGATGCCAGGGGTAATGGCGATGAGCAGTTCTTC.

This sequence joins TRBV5-1 and TRBJ1-2; tentative D call: TRBD1 (6 bases). The CDR3 runs to 14 residues. Germline lookup yields CDR1 SGHRS and CDR2 YFSETQ. Trimming left V 0 bases short and J 5 bases short, with 11 bases between. The CDR3 DNA sequence: TGCGCCAGCAGCTTGGAGGGACACGTATATGGCTACACCTTC. As protein: CASSLEGHVYGYTF.

This chain uses TRBV10-1 with TRBJ2-3; D gene unclear. This CDR3 has 15 amino acids. V lost 3 bases and J lost 1, with 11 bases in between. The germline gives CDR1 WNHNN, CDR2 SYGVQD (reference sequence). The CDR3 coding sequence is TGCGCCAGCAGTGAAAATGTACCAGGCACAGATACGCAGTATTTT. Its protein is CASSENVPGTDTQYF.

This sequence joins TRBV12-5 and TRBJ2-3, with D hard to call. Per the germline V gene, CDR1 is LGHNT and CDR2 is FRNRAP. V was shortened by 7 bases and J by 1 base, with 12 bases between the two germline ends. The CDR3 spans 14 residues. The CDR3 sequence: CASVPRLGTDTQYF. CDR3 nucleotides: TGTGCTAGTGTTCCCAGATTGGGCACAGATACGCAGTATTTT.

For this clone: At one boundary the junction diverges from the germline segment, which might be a read error. The chain couples TRBV19 to TRBJ2-1; the D is unclear. The CDR3 totals 15 residues. Germline CDR1 LNHDA, CDR2 SQIVND (reference sequence). The chain's CDR3 is CVSRSRFRVHNEQFF. The CDR3 nucleotides read TGTGTCAGTAGGTCCCGGTTTCGGGTGCACAATGAGCAGTTCTTC.

CDR3 coding DNA: TGTGCCAGCAGAGGAAGGGGTGCAGATACGCAGTATTTT. Amino acid sequence: CASRGRGADTQYF. The genes are TRBV5-4 and TRBJ2-3; tentative D call: TRBD1 (5 bases). Deletions cut 5 bases from V and 4 bases from J, with 11 bases between. The CDR3 covers 13 residues. CDR1 and CDR2 (germline): SGHNT, YYREEE (reference sequence).

The rearrangement joins TRBV6-6 to TRBJ2-3; 9 nucleotides align to TRBD1. CDR3 length: 15 residues. J gave up 5 bases and V 5 bases, and 8 bases lay outside the gene matches. Germline CDR1 reads MNHNY; CDR2 reads SVGAGI (reference sequence). CDR3: CASSLQGAQGDTQYF. The DNA of the CDR3 is TGTGCCAGCAGTCTACAGGGGGCGCAGGGAGATACGCAGTATTTT.

This clone was counted only a few times. This chain uses TRBV10-3 with TRBJ1-2; D ambiguous. The length of the CDR3 is 14 residues. CDR1 is ENHRY and CDR2 is SYGVKD in the germline V gene. V was trimmed by 4 bases and J by 0 bases, leaving 9 bases between them. The CDR3: CAISGGEANYGYTF. CDR3 DNA sequence: TGTGCCATCAGTGGGGGAGAAGCTAACTATGGCTACACCTTC.

A word on this clone: A read error may account for a junction end that differs from germline. J is TRBJ2-3 and V is TRBV7-7; D might be TRBD1 (6 bases). The CDR3 contains 20 residues. Germline-derived CDR1 and CDR2 are SSHAT and FNYEAQ (reference sequence). The chain's CDR3 is CASSPWPGHSKLGRTDTQYF. The CDR3 nucleotides read TGTGCTAGCAGCCCGTGGCCGGGACACTCAAAGCTGGGGCGCACAGATACGCAGTATTTT.

The J gene is TRBJ2-5, the V gene TRBV5-6; D remains unclear. The CDR3 has 11 residues. The V end lost 2 bases, the J end lost 8 bases, and 7 bases lay between the germline ends. Germline loops: CDR1 SGHDT, CDR2 YYEEEE. The CDR3 sequence: CASSLLSTQYF. The CDR3 DNA follows: TGTGCCAGCAGCTTACTTAGCACCCAGTACTTC.

As DNA, the CDR3 is TGTGCCAGCAGCTCCGGACTAGTTTCTGCGCAGTATTTT. The encoded protein is CASSSGLVSAQYF. This chain joins TRBV11-2 and TRBJ2-3; TRBD2 matches 7 bases. Germline CDR1 reads SGHAT; CDR2 reads FQNNGV. The V segment lost 4 bases and the J segment 10 bases; nucleotides outside the gene matches: 8. This CDR3 region has 13 residues. Complete variable domain (other parts from reference TRBV11-2 and TRBJ2-3): EAGVAQSPRYKIIEKRQSVAFWCNPISGHATLYWYQQILGQGPKLLIQFQNNGVVDDSQLPKDRFSAERLKGVDSTLKIQPAKLEDSAVYLCASSSGLVSAQYFGPGTRLTVL.